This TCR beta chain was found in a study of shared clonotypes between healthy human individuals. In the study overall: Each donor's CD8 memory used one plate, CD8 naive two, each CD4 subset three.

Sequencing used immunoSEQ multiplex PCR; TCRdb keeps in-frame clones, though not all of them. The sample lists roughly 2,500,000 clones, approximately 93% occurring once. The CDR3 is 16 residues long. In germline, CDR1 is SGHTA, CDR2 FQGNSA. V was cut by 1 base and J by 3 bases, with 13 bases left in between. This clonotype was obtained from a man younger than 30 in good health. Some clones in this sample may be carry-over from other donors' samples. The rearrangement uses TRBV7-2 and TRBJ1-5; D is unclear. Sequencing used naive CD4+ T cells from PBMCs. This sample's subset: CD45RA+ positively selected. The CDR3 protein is CASSLGPDRHNQPQHF. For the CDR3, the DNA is TGTGCCAGCAGCTTAGGGCCGGATCGCCACAATCAGCCCCAGCATTTT.